The 25 T cell receptor beta chains below come from one sample, sequenced in a study of blood T cells in healthy people across ages. For the second PCR, which ran for about 6 to 12 cycles, a sample-barcoded 5' primer and a J-beta primer mix were used. TCRdb used MiXCR to reprocess the 5' RACE reads, holding one entry per CDR3 protein. Found here are some 670,000 distinct CDR3 sequences, about 50% of them singletons; the top ten hold approximately 13%. Sequencing was performed on blood. These TCRs come from a woman aged 80 or over in good health.

The table lists this clonotype with a count of one. The chain has TRBV2 and TRBJ2-3, with a tentative D call TRBD2 (6 bases). Trimming left V 2 bases short and J 4 bases short, with 10 bases between. The V gene's germline CDR1 is SNHLY and CDR2 FYNNEI. CDR3 length: 14 residues. In nucleotides, the CDR3 is TGTGCCAGCAGTGAAACCGAGCGGGCAGATACGCAGTATTTT. Translation gives CASSETERADTQYF. Variable domain in full (rest from reference TRBV2 and TRBJ2-3): EPEVTQTPSHQVTQMGQEVILRCVPISNHLYFYWYRQILGQKVEFLVSFYNNEISEKSEIFDDQFSVERPDGSNFTLKIRSTKLEDSAMYFCASSETERADTQYFGPGTRLTVL.

The chain combines TRBV28 with TRBJ2-7; D is unresolved. The V and J ends lost 7 bases and 7 bases respectively, with 20 bases between them. Germline CDR1 MDHEN, CDR2 SYDVKM. CDR3 length equals 14 residues. In DNA form, the CDR3 reads TGTGCCAGCACGGAATTTGGCGGATACAATGAGCAGTACTTC. It is translated as CASTEFGGYNEQYF.

The genes are TRBV5-1 and TRBJ1-2; D perhaps matches TRBD1 (6 bases). Germline CDR1 is SGHRS and CDR2 is YFSETQ. There are 14 residues in the CDR3. Trimming left V 3 bases short and J 8 bases short, with 17 bases between. DNA of the CDR3: TGCGCCAGCAGCTGGCGGGAAAGGGGACAAGGCTACACCTTC. This encodes CASSWRERGQGYTF.

This clonotype appeared once. Since a much larger clone is just one base distant, this may be a read error. The chain employs TRBV5-1 and TRBJ2-1; the D is unclear. The CDR3 covers 15 residues. Germline assignment: CDR1 SGHRS and CDR2 YFSETQ. The CDR3 sequence is CASSTDGSSYYEQFF. The CDR3 nucleotides read TGCGCCAGCAGCACGGACGGAAGCTCCTACTATGAGCAGTTCTTC.

The rearrangement joins TRBV5-1 to TRBJ1-4; 8 bases map to TRBD1. From germline, CDR1 is SGHRS and CDR2 YFSETQ. The CDR3 consists of 17 residues. After removal of 0 bases from V and 4 bases from J, the junction contained 8 bases not matched to a gene. The CDR3 DNA is TGCGCCAGCAGCTTGGGAACAGGGGGGATTGGTAATGAAAAACTGTTTTTT. This encodes CASSLGTGGIGNEKLFF.

As to this clonotype: One base away lies a much larger clone, so this may be a sequencing read error. The rearrangement joins TRBV7-2 to TRBJ2-1, with TRBD2 matching over 9 bases. Trimming removed 8 bases from V and 5 bases from J; junction bases left unmatched: 4. The germline V gene has CDR1 SGHTA and CDR2 FQGNSA. The CDR3 contains 13 residues. As DNA, the CDR3 is TGTGCCAGCGGGACTAGCAGGCACAATGAGCAGTTCTTC. This codes for CASGTSRHNEQFF.

The chain employs TRBV10-3 and TRBJ2-3; D gene unclear. V lost 0 bases to trimming and J lost 11 bases, with 12 bases between them. This CDR3 spans 13 amino acids. Germline V CDR1 and CDR2: ENHRY, SYGVKD. This chain's CDR3 is CAISESIGNWQYF. The CDR3 DNA reads as TGTGCCATCAGTGAGTCGATTGGCAATTGGCAGTATTTT.

This clonotype was seen a handful of times. The V gene is TRBV7-9, the J gene TRBJ2-3; perhaps TRBD2 as D (6 bases). V dropped 2 bases and J dropped 0 bases, with 9 bases sitting between them. The CDR3 sequence is 15 residues long. CDR1 is SEHNR and CDR2 is FQNEAQ in the germline V gene (reference sequence). The CDR3 loop reads CASSLRDFSTDTQYF. The CDR3 DNA reads TGTGCCAGCAGCTTACGGGACTTCAGCACAGATACGCAGTATTTT. Filled out from reference TRBV7-9 and TRBJ2-3, the complete variable domain reads DTGVSQNPRHKITKRGQNVTFRCDPISEHNRLYWYRQTLGQGPEFLTYFQNEAQLEKSRLLSDRFSAERPKGSFSTLEIQRTEQGDSAMYLCASSLRDFSTDTQYFGPGTRLTVL.

This clonotype was seen repeatedly, ten times or more. The genes are TRBV7-2 and TRBJ2-7; D is tentatively TRBD1 or TRBD2 (6 bases each). V lost 11 bases, J lost 4 bases, and 15 bases lay in between. The CDR3 is 12 residues long. The germline gives CDR1 SGHTA, CDR2 FQGNSA. DNA for the CDR3: TGTGCCTCTGGGGGCGCGGGATACGAGCAGTACTTC. This sequence encodes CASGGAGYEQYF.

This clonotype was counted many times. The chain employs TRBV29-1 and TRBJ2-1; D is perhaps TRBD2 (7 bases). V shed 7 bases and J shed 4 bases, with 17 bases lying between them. CDR1 SQVTM and CDR2 ANQGSEA come from the germline V gene. CDR3 size: 14 residues. The CDR3 loop is CSALRGGLYNEQFF. The CDR3 bases are TGCAGCGCCCTTAGGGGGGGCCTTTACAATGAGCAGTTCTTC.

Points on this clonotype: This may be a read error, as it is one base from a much larger clone. The J gene is TRBJ2-7, the V gene TRBV6-1; maybe TRBD2 (5 bases). This CDR3 region has 13 residues. CDR1 MNHNS and CDR2 SASEGT come from the germline V gene. V was cut by 5 bases and J by 7 bases, with 15 bases left in between. CDR3 sequence: CASSPPETNEQYF. The CDR3 DNA reads as TGTGCCAGCAGTCCCCCTGAGACTAATGAGCAGTACTTC.

This clonotype was observed a few times. The gene calls are TRBV7-2 and TRBJ2-2; D might be TRBD2 (5 bases). V lost 5 bases to trimming and J lost 3 bases, with 13 bases between them. This CDR3 spans 15 amino acids. Germline V gene data show CDR1 as SGHTA and CDR2 as FQGNSA. The CDR3 loop is CASSRSGPYTGELFF. CDR3 coding DNA: TGTGCCAGCAGCCGGAGCGGCCCTTACACCGGGGAGCTGTTTTTT. The full variable domain, completed using reference TRBV7-2 and TRBJ2-2, is GAGVSQSPSNKVTEKGKDVELRCDPISGHTALYWYRQSLGQGLEFLIYFQGNSAPDKSGLPSDRFSAERTGGSVSTLTIQRTQQEDSAVYLCASSRSGPYTGELFFGEGSRLTVL.

This clonotype occurred many times. The chain recombines TRBV2 with TRBJ2-7, with D uncertain. CDR1 SNHLY and CDR2 FYNNEI come from the germline V gene. The CDR3 totals 13 residues. Trimming removed 3 bases from V and 10 bases from J, with 16 bases in between. The CDR3 here is CASSELRDGIQYF. The CDR3 bases are TGTGCCAGCAGTGAGCTTAGGGATGGGATCCAGTACTTC.

On this clonotype: A much larger clone is a single base away; this may be a read error. The chain employs TRBV4-1 and TRBJ2-1, with D tentatively TRBD2 (5 bases). The germline gives CDR1 MGHRA, CDR2 YSYEKL. The V end was cut by 1 base, the J end by 10 bases, with 11 bases between. The CDR3 contains 13 residues. For the CDR3, the DNA is TGCGCCAGCAGCCAAGGCGGAGGCTACGAGCAGTTCTTC. It is translated as CASSQGGGYEQFF.

About this clonotype: This clone may be a read error of a much larger clone one base away. The chain recombines TRBV24-1 with TRBJ1-1, with D uncertain. Germline CDR1 and CDR2: KGHDR and SFDVKD. CDR3 size: 12 residues. V was trimmed by 7 bases and J by 7 bases, leaving 12 bases between them. CDR3 region: CATRDPPDEAFF. CDR3 DNA sequence: TGTGCCACCAGGGACCCACCGGATGAAGCTTTCTTT.

In its sample, this clonotype was seen many times. The chain is built from TRBV5-1 and TRBJ2-7; D gene uncertain. The CDR3 spans 13 residues. Germline CDR1 SGHRS, CDR2 YFSETQ. Trimming shortened V by 0 bases and J by 2 bases, and 6 bases separated the two germline ends. This CDR3 reads CASSLGPTYEQYF. Here the CDR3 DNA reads TGCGCCAGCAGCTTGGGGCCGACCTACGAGCAGTACTTC.

This clonotype was counted at least ten times. CDR3: CSARRTGGTDTQYF. CDR3 nucleotide sequence: TGCAGTGCTCGTCGGACAGGGGGAACAGATACGCAGTATTTT. V is TRBV20-1 and J is TRBJ2-3; 10 bases fit TRBD1. The V gene's germline CDR1 is DFQATT and CDR2 SNEGSKA (reference sequence). With V trimmed by 5 bases and J by 3 bases, 5 bases remained unmatched. This CDR3 contains 14 residues.

The V gene is TRBV2, the J gene TRBJ1-6, with TRBD1 matching over 8 bases. V lost 7 bases and J lost 3; bases outside the gene matches: 11. Germline-derived CDR1 and CDR2 are SNHLY and FYNNEI. The CDR3 consists of 17 residues. As DNA, the CDR3 is TGTGCCAGCAAAGGCATGACAGGGGATTTCTATAATTCACCCCTCCACTTT. Residues: CASKGMTGDFYNSPLHF.

For this clonotype: Its ends do not fully match the called genes, so a read error is possible. The CDR3 bases are TGTGCCGGCAGTTTCAACCGGGACCATGAGCATTTT. Translation: CAGSFNRDHEHF. The chain couples TRBV12-3 or TRBV12-4 to TRBJ1-5, with D perhaps TRBD1 (5 bases). The CDR3 covers 12 residues.

This clonotype occurred many times. The genes are TRBV6-5 and TRBJ2-3; D remains ambiguous. The CDR3 has 16 amino acids. The ends were cut back, 6 bases at V and 0 bases at J, with 16 bases in the middle. Germline lookup yields CDR1 MNHEY and CDR2 SVGAGI. This CDR3 reads CASRPLILISTDTQYF. The CDR3 DNA sequence: TGTGCCAGCAGGCCTCTGATTCTCATTAGCACAGATACGCAGTATTTT.

The chain uses TRBV27 and TRBJ2-1, with 7 bases matching TRBD2. This CDR3 comprises 11 residues. Germline CDR1 reads MNHEY; CDR2 reads SMNVEV (reference sequence). The V gene end was trimmed by 5 bases and the J gene end by 14 bases; junction bases not matched to a gene: 6. Written as DNA, the CDR3 is TGTGCCAGCAGTCTTGGGGGGGATAAGTTCTTC. It is translated as CASSLGGDKFF.

Points on this clonotype: A much bigger clone sits one base away, suggesting this may be a read error. V gene TRBV2 combines with J gene TRBJ2-1; weak D call: TRBD1 (5 bases). The J call may be in error: the DNA end matches TRBJ2-7 better. CDR1 is SNHLY and CDR2 is FYNNEI in the germline V gene. The CDR3 totals 13 residues. As DNA, the CDR3 is TGTGCCAGCAGAGATGACAGCCACAATGAGCAGTACTTC. Its protein is CASRDDSHNEQYF.

The rearrangement uses TRBV19 and TRBJ1-1; D is unclear. Germline V CDR1 and CDR2: LNHDA, SQIVND (reference sequence). V was trimmed by 7 bases and J by 5 bases, leaving 17 bases between them. The CDR3 totals 14 residues. CDR3 in amino acids: CASTTRRVFTEAFF. The DNA of the CDR3 is TGTGCCAGTACCACAAGAAGGGTATTTACTGAAGCTTTCTTT.

In its sample, this clonotype was seen once. This rearrangement joins TRBV3-1 to TRBJ2-6, with 9 bases matching TRBD2. This CDR3 is built from 19 residues. V shed 4 bases and J 2 bases; nucleotides not matched to a gene: 12. Germline V gene sequence: CDR1 LGHDT, CDR2 YNNKEL (reference sequence). The DNA of the CDR3 is TGTGCCAGCAGCCGGGCCTCACTAGCGGGCGTAACTGGGGCCAACGTCCTGACTTTC. Translated: CASSRASLAGVTGANVLTF.

The sample holds a few counts of this clonotype. A single base separates this from a much larger clone, so it may be a read error. V and J are TRBV20-1 and TRBJ2-5; D may be TRBD2 (6 bases). This CDR3 has 13 residues. CDR1 and CDR2 (germline): DFQATT, SNEGSKA (reference sequence). Between the trimmed V and J ends, which lost 6 bases and 11 bases, there was a span of 22 bases. This chain's CDR3 is CSAIRGTGREQYF. In DNA form, the CDR3 reads TGCAGTGCGATACGTGGGACCGGACGGGAGCAGTACTTC.